The next 27 T cell receptor beta chains were all read from a single sample in a study of cytomegalovirus exposure and HLA in healthy donors. Researchers ran the PCR with 60 Vbeta and 13 Jbeta primers. Sequenced by immunoSEQ multiplex PCR; TCRdb stores in-frame clones only, minus some. This sample carries over 100,000 clones, about 76% of them seen once, and the ten largest clones take 4.8%. The sample was PBMCs. These receptors were obtained from a man aged 25-45 years in good health and CMV-seropositive.

The V call is TRBV7-6, the J call TRBJ2-3; 13 bases fit TRBD2. V lost 5 bases to trimming and J lost 12 bases; unmatched junction nucleotides: 8. This CDR3 has 14 amino acids. Germline CDR1 reads SGHVS; CDR2 reads FNYEAQ. The CDR3 loop reads CASSPDRLAGGQYF. CDR3 coding DNA: TGTGCCAGCAGCCCGGACAGACTAGCGGGGGGACAGTATTTT.

As concerns this clone: A junction end diverges from the germline sequence, so it may reflect a read error. The chain joins TRBV25-1 to TRBJ2-7; D remains ambiguous. CDR3 length: 13 residues. Germline loops: CDR1 MGHDK, CDR2 SYGVNS. Here the CDR3 DNA reads TGTGCCGGCAGTCTGGCGGTCCCTTACGAGCAGTACTTC. Encoded protein: CAGSLAVPYEQYF.

The chain combines TRBV12-2 with TRBJ1-5; the table's D call, TRBD1, was not checked against the DNA. TRBV12-2 represents a pseudogene. This CDR3 comprises 17 residues. The CDR3 DNA is TGTGCAAGTCGCTCTTATAGGGGAACAGGGGTTGATCAGCCCCAGCATTTT. This sequence encodes CASRSYRGTGVDQPQHF.

This clone was observed a single time. The chain links TRBV5-1 to TRBJ2-7, with D tentatively TRBD1 (6 bases). V lost 5 bases, J lost 7 bases, and 16 bases lay in between. The CDR3 has 13 residues. Germline assignment: CDR1 SGHRS and CDR2 YFSETQ. The CDR3 region has the DNA TGCGCCAGCAGGCCGAGGGGGTTAGGGGAGCAGTACTTC. Residues: CASRPRGLGEQYF.

This rearrangement joins TRBV5-3 to TRBJ2-1; maybe TRBD2 (5 bases). TRBV5-3 is an open reading frame, and its role is uncertain. The length of the CDR3 is 16 residues. The V end lost 0 bases, the J end lost 5 bases, and 15 bases lay between the germline ends. CDR3 sequence reads: CARSLARLATHNEQFF. In DNA form, the CDR3 reads TGTGCCAGAAGCTTGGCACGGCTAGCAACCCACAATGAGCAGTTCTTC.

This sequence joins TRBV4-1 and TRBJ2-5, with a possible D match to TRBD2 (7 bases). Trimming stripped 1 base from V and 5 bases from J, with 17 bases between. Germline V gives CDR1 MGHRA, CDR2 YSYEKL. The CDR3 is 16 residues long. CDR3 protein: CASSQGAPGGGETQYF. The CDR3 region has the DNA TGCGCCAGCAGCCAAGGAGCGCCGGGGGGCGGGGAGACCCAGTACTTC.

This chain joins TRBV20-1 and TRBJ2-7; possibly TRBD1 for D (5 bases). The V gene's germline CDR1 is DFQATT and CDR2 SNEGSKA (reference sequence). V shed 8 bases and J shed 6 bases, with 14 bases lying between them. This CDR3 is built from 11 residues. CDR3 in DNA: TGCAGTCCGTCTTTGGGGCTCGAGCAGTACTTC. Translated: CSPSLGLEQYF.

This rearrangement joins TRBV5-1 to TRBJ2-1, with a possible D match to TRBD1 (5 bases). Trimming took off 0 bases at V and 4 bases at J, with 11 bases between the two ends. Germline V gene data show CDR1 as SGHRS and CDR2 as YFSETQ. The CDR3 has 15 amino acids. CDR3 sequence (DNA): TGCGCCAGCAGCTTGGAAGTCGCAGGGTACAATGAGCAGTTCTTC. Its protein product is CASSLEVAGYNEQFF.

This chain links TRBV28 with TRBJ2-1; 9 bases align to TRBD2. Unmatched junction bases numbered 14, after V lost 6 bases and J lost 5 bases. The CDR3 runs to 17 residues. From germline, CDR1 is MDHEN and CDR2 SYDVKM. CDR3 coding DNA: TGTGCCAGCAGCCGATGGAGCACGCGGGGGGGTAACAATGAGCAGTTCTTC. Translating it yields CASSRWSTRGGNNEQFF.

The rearrangement uses TRBV6-5 and TRBJ1-3; D remains unclear. The germline V gene has CDR1 MNHEY and CDR2 SVGAGI. The V gene lost 7 bases and the J gene lost 0 bases, with 7 bases spanning the gap. This CDR3 is built from 13 residues. The DNA for the CDR3 is TGTGCCAGCATCGGGGACTCTGGAAACACCATATATTTT. This encodes CASIGDSGNTIYF.

This clone was observed once. The chain is built from TRBV19 and TRBJ1-5, with D tentatively TRBD1 (6 bases). Germline V gene lookup returns CDR1 LNHDA and CDR2 SQIVND (reference sequence). V was shortened by 5 bases and J by 4 bases, with 9 bases between the two germline ends. This CDR3 is built from 13 residues. The CDR3 is CASSGGRNQPQHF. CDR3 in DNA: TGTGCCAGTAGTGGGGGCAGAAATCAGCCCCAGCATTTT.

Written as DNA, the CDR3 is TGTGCCAGCAGTATTACAGGGTTAAACGAGCAGTACTTC. Translating gives CASSITGLNEQYF. The rearrangement joins TRBV2 to TRBJ2-7, with a possible D match to TRBD1 (6 bases). The germline V and J ends were trimmed by 5 bases and 5 bases, with 13 bases remaining between them. The germline CDR1 and CDR2 sequences are SNHLY and FYNNEI. This CDR3 spans 13 amino acids.

The chain has TRBV5-4 and TRBJ2-5, with D perhaps TRBD2 (5 bases). The CDR3 is 16 residues long. CDR1 is SGHNT, CDR2 YYREEE, per germline (reference sequence). The ends were cut back, 4 bases at V and 0 bases at J, with 16 bases in the middle. CDR3 amino acids: CASSPEGGLYQETQYF. CDR3 nucleotide sequence: TGTGCCAGCAGCCCCGAGGGTGGGCTCTACCAAGAGACCCAGTACTTC.

This clone was recorded a few times. A read error may account for a junction end that differs from germline. The chain is built from TRBV5-5 and TRBJ1-1; D is unresolved. Germline V gives CDR1 SGHKS, CDR2 YYEKEE (reference sequence). CDR3 length: 11 residues. DNA for the CDR3: TGTGCCACCAGCAGGAGCACTGAAGCTTTCTTT. It yields the protein CATSRSTEAFF.

A note on this clone: Mismatch with germline at one junction end may stem from a read error. The chain has TRBV5-7 and TRBJ1-3, with TRBD1 matching 7 bases. TRBV5-7 is given ORF status, its function remaining uncertain. The CDR3 contains 13 residues. The CDR3 loop is CAGSLGQGNTIYF. In DNA form, the CDR3 reads TGTGCCGGCAGCTTGGGACAGGGAAACACCATATATTTT.

The rearrangement links TRBV7-9 to TRBJ2-4; 10 bases agree with TRBD1. The V segment lost 6 bases and the J segment 13 bases; nucleotides outside the gene matches: 18. This CDR3 region has 16 residues. CDR1 is SEHNR and CDR2 is FQNEAQ in the germline V gene (reference sequence). The CDR3 spells CASRLNMGQGLRSQYF. CDR3 coding DNA: TGTGCCAGCAGGCTGAACATGGGACAGGGGCTCCGAAGCCAGTACTTC. Based on the CDR3 plus reference TRBV7-9 and TRBJ2-4, the full variable domain is DTGVSQNPRHKITKRGQNVTFRCDPISEHNRLYWYRQTLGQGPEFLTYFQNEAQLEKSRLLSDRFSAERPKGSFSTLEIQRTEQGDSAMYLCASRLNMGQGLRSQYFGAGTRLSVL.

Only a few counts were recorded for this clone. The chain is built from TRBV6-1 and TRBJ1-1; D not resolved. Looked up from germline, CDR1 is MNHNS and CDR2 is SASEGT. Trimming left V 2 bases short and J 10 bases short, with 20 bases between. The CDR3 sequence is 15 residues long. The CDR3 spells CASSETARTLGGAFF. The CDR3, as DNA: TGTGCCAGCAGTGAAACGGCCCGAACGTTGGGAGGAGCTTTCTTT.

This clone has a count of ten or more. This chain links TRBV6-5 with TRBJ2-7; 7 positions match TRBD2. This CDR3 has 15 amino acids. V lost 0 bases to trimming and J lost 2 bases; unmatched junction nucleotides: 4. The germline gives CDR1 MNHEY, CDR2 SVGAGI. This CDR3 is CASSYSTSATYEQYF. CDR3 DNA sequence: TGTGCCAGCAGTTACTCAACTAGCGCAACCTACGAGCAGTACTTC.

This clone was seen a handful of times. The chain couples TRBV6-1 to TRBJ1-4; a weak D match, TRBD1 (6 bases). Germline V gives CDR1 MNHNS, CDR2 SASEGT. Trimming took 9 bases from V and 4 from J, leaving 12 bases between them. The CDR3 has 13 residues. CDR3 coding DNA: TGTGCCAGTTCAGGGGCCCATAATGAAAAACTGTTTTTT. This gives the protein CASSGAHNEKLFF.

V is TRBV6-4 and J is TRBJ2-3; D is perhaps TRBD2 (5 bases). Germline values: CDR1 MRHNA, CDR2 SNTAGT. The V end was cut by 3 bases, the J end by 3 bases, with 7 bases between. The CDR3 spans 13 residues. The CDR3 sequence is CASSERGTDTQYF. As DNA, the CDR3 is TGTGCCAGCAGTGAACGGGGAACAGATACGCAGTATTTT.

The V and J genes are TRBV6-5 and TRBJ1-5, with a possible D match to TRBD1 (6 bases). Germline V gene lookup returns CDR1 MNHEY and CDR2 SVGAGI. V lost 4 bases, J lost 5 bases, and 12 bases lay in between. The CDR3 has 14 residues. Here the CDR3 DNA reads TGTGCCAGCAGTTTTCAGGGGATGGATCAGCCCCAGCATTTT. This sequence encodes CASSFQGMDQPQHF.

This chain uses TRBV19 with TRBJ1-5; 11 nucleotides agree with TRBD1. In germline, CDR1 is LNHDA, CDR2 SQIVND (reference sequence). This CDR3 comprises 16 residues. Trimming cost V 5 bases and J 3 bases; bases outside gene matches: 6. The CDR3 region is CASSPGQGGANQPQHF. CDR3 in DNA: TGTGCCAGTAGTCCGGGACAGGGGGGGGCCAATCAGCCCCAGCATTTT.

The chain is built from TRBV13 and TRBJ2-3, with a weak D call TRBD1 (7 bases). This CDR3 is 16 amino acids long. Germline V CDR1 and CDR2: PRHDT, FYEKMQ (reference sequence). Trimming removed 6 bases from V and 2 bases from J, with 18 bases in between. Here the CDR3 DNA reads TGTGCCAGCAGATATCAACCAGGGGGGTACACAGATACGCAGTATTTT. This codes for CASRYQPGGYTDTQYF.

The chain combines TRBV28 with TRBJ1-2, with TRBD1 identical over 8 bases. The J segment lost 5 bases and the V segment lost 5 bases, leaving 4 bases of the junction unmatched. From germline, CDR1 is MDHEN and CDR2 SYDVKM. The CDR3 loop spans 13 amino acids. The CDR3 sequence: CASSVGQGYGYTF. The CDR3 coding sequence is TGTGCCAGCAGTGTCGGACAGGGTTATGGCTACACCTTC.

This rearrangement joins TRBV5-1 to TRBJ2-3; possibly TRBD1 for D (5 bases). V dropped 5 bases and J dropped 5 bases, with 9 bases sitting between them. CDR3 length: 12 amino acids. CDR1 is SGHRS, CDR2 YFSETQ, per germline. CDR3 sequence: CASRSTGDTQYF. CDR3 nucleotides: TGCGCCAGCAGATCCACAGGAGATACGCAGTATTTT.

This clone came up many times. The chain combines TRBV5-1 with TRBJ2-7, with a tentative D call TRBD1 (5 bases). V was trimmed by 0 bases and J by 2 bases, leaving 15 bases between them. CDR3 length: 16 amino acids. Looked up from germline, CDR1 is SGHRS and CDR2 is YFSETQ. CDR3 nucleotides: TGCGCCAGCAGCTTGGGAGGACAAGGAGCTGCCTACGAGCAGTACTTC. As protein: CASSLGGQGAAYEQYF.

V and J are TRBV7-9 and TRBJ1-4; 7 nucleotides line up with TRBD1. V lost 5 bases, J lost 1 base, and 4 bases stayed unmatched. Germline V CDR1 and CDR2: SEHNR, FQNEAQ (reference sequence). The CDR3 loop spans 15 amino acids. The CDR3 nucleotides are TGTGCCAGCAGCCTCACAGGGGTAACTAATGAAAAACTGTTTTTT. It encodes CASSLTGVTNEKLFF.